The sequence of this T cell receptor beta chain was determined in a study of early stage breast cancer tumors. Background on the study: About 70% of the 16 invasive tumors were ER+, PR+ and HER2-.

The table came from immunoSEQ multiplex PCR; TCRdb's copy has only in-frame clones and leaves some out. Of under 45,000 clones in the sample, 70% to 80% are singletons; the top ten hold about 6.8%. The CDR3 is made up of 14 amino acids. Germline values: CDR1 MNHEY, CDR2 SVGAGI. Trimming shortened V by 2 bases and J by 6 bases, and 11 bases separated the two germline ends. Study-wide findings and caveats: Comparing each tissue with blood distinguished tumor from normal in most of the 16 patients. Most shared enriched TCRB sequences were commonly generated ones.

About this clone itself: Antigen specificity is unknown.

Sequencing used blood. V gene TRBV6-5 combines with J gene TRBJ1-5; unclear D gene. The TCR comes from a person aged 60 to 70 with breast cancer. The CDR3 DNA follows: TGTGCCAGCAGTTACGGACTTCTGGGTCAGCCCCAGCATTTT. Translated, it gives CASSYGLLGQPQHF.